The clone carrying this T cell receptor (beta chain) has a count of ten or more. Its antigen is not known. The authors took PBMCs from 10 ml fresh peripheral blood. This sample stems from a study of T cells in Graves' hyperthyroidism and ophthalmopathy. Overall study results and limits: Ophthalmopathy stood apart from stable hyperthyroidism in a 13 V-J model. Most clonotypes expanded in the thyroid (above 0.001) were also present in blood.

The CDR3 regions of TCR beta were amplified from RNA transcripts. HTBI primers were used for first-round RT-PCR of the TCR CDR3. TCRdb recomputed calls from the multiplex PCR reads with MiXCR, one row per CDR3 protein. The repertoire holds 650,000 to 700,000 distinct CDR3 sequences, 17% seen once, with about 14% in the top ten. V lost 7 bases and J 4 bases, leaving 13 bases between the germline ends. Germline CDR1 reads MDHEN; CDR2 reads SYDVKM. The CDR3 loop spans 13 amino acids. The chain recombines TRBV28 with TRBJ1-2; D gene uncertain. Source material: blood. The receptor was derived from a middle-aged man with Graves' hyperthyroidism. For the CDR3, the DNA is TGTGCCAGCATCCATTATGGGTCCTATGGCTACACCTTC. Translating gives CASIHYGSYGYTF.